This TCR beta chain was recorded in a study of Ad26.COV2.S vaccination and SARS-CoV-2 variants. Findings and caveats of the study: Responses of spike-specific T cells (both CD8+ and CD4+) reportedly showed substantial breadth after vaccination.

The CDR3 consists of 13 residues. The germline CDR1 and CDR2 sequences are LGHDT and YNNKEL (reference sequence). V was shortened by 1 base and J by 8 bases, with 9 bases between the two germline ends. Using immunoSEQ multiplex PCR, the repertoire was profiled, and TCRdb retains in-frame clones only, with some absent. This table has more than 150,000 clones, approximately 88% appearing once. Note on this clone: As yet, its antigen is unknown.

The clonotype was recovered from a human donor who had recovered from COVID-19. The material sequenced was peripheral blood, taken after recovery from COVID-19. The chain carries TRBV3-1 (or the pseudogene TRBV3-2) and TRBJ2-1; D is uncertain. CDR3 bases: TGTGCCAGCAGCCAAGGCCACTTCTATGAGCAGTTCTTC. It translates to CASSQGHFYEQFF.